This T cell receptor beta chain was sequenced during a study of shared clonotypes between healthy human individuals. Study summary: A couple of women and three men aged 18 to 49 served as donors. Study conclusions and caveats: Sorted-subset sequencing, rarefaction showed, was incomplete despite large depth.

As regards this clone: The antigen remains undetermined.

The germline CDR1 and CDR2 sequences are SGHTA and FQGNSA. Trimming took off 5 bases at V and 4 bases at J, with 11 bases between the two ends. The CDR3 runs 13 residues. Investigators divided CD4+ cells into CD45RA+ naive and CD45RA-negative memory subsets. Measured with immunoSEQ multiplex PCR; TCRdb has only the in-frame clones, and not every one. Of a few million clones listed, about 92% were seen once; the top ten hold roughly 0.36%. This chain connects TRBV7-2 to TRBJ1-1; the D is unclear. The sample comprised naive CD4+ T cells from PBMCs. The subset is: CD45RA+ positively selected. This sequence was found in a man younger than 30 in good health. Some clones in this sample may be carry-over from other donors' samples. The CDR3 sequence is CASSPPLGTEAFF. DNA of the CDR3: TGTGCCAGCAGCCCGCCCTTGGGCACTGAAGCTTTCTTT.